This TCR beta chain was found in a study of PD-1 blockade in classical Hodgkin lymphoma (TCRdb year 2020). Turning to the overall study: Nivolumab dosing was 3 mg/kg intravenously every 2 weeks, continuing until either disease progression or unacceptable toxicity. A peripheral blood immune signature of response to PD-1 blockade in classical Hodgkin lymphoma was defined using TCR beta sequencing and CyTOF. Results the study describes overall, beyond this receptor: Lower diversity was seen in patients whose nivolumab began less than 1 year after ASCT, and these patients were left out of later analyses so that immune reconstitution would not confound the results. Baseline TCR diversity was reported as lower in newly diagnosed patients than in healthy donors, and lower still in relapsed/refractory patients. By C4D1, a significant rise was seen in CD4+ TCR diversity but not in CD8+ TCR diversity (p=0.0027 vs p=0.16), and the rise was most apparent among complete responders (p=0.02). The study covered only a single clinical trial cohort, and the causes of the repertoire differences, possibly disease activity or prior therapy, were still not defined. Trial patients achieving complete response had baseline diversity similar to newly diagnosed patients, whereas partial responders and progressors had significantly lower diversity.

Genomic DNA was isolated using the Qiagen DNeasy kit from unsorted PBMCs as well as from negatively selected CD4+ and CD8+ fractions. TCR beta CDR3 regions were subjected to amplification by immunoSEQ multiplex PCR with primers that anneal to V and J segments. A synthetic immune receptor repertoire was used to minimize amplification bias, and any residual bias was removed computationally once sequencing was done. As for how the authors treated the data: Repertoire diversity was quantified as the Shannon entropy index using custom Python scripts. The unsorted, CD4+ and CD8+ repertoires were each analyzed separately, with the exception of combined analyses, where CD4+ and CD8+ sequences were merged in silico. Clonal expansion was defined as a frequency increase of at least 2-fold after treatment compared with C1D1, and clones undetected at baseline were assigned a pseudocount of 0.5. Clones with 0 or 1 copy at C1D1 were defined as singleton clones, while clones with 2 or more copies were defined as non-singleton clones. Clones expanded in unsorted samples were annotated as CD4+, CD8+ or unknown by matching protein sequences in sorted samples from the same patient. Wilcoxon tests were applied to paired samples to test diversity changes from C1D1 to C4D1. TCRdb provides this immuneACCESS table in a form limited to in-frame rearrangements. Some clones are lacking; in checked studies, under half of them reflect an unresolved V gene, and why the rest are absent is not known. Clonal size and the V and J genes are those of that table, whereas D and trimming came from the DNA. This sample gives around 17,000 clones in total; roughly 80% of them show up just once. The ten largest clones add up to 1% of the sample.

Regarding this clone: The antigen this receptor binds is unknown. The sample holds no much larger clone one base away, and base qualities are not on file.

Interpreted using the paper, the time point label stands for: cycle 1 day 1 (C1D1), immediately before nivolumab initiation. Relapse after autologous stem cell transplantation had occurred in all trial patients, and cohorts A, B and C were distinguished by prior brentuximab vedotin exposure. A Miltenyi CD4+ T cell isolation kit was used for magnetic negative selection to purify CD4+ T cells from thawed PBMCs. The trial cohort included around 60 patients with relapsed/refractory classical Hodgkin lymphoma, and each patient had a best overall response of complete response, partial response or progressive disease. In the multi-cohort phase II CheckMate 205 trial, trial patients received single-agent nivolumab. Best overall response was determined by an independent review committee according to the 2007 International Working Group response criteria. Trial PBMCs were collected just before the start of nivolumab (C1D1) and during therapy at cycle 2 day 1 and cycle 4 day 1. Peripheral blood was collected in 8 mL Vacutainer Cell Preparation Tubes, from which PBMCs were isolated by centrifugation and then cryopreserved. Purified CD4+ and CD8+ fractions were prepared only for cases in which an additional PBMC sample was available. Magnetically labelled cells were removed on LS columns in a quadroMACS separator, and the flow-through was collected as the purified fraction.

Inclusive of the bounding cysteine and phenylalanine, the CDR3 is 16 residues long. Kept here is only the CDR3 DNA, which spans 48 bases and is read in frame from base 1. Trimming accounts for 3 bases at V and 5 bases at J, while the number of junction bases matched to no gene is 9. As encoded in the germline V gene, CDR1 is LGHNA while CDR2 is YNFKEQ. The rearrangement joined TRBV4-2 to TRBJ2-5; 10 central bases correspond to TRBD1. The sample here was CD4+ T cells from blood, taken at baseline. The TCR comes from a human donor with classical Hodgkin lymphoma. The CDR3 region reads CASSQPTGTGEETQYF. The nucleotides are TGTGCCAGCAGCCAGCCAACCGGGACAGGGGAGGAGACCCAGTACTTC.